The present entry profiles one TCR beta chain with its context. Its antigen is unidentified. Profiled with immunoSEQ multiplex PCR; TCRdb holds only in-frame clones, not every one. The sample holds around 140,000 clones, more than 90% seen once. Looked up from germline, CDR1 is LGHDT and CDR2 is YNNKEL (reference sequence). The germline V and J ends were trimmed by 0 bases and 3 bases, with 11 bases remaining between them. This CDR3 contains 15 residues. This specimen comes from a study of T cell responses to AZD1222 COVID-19 vaccine. Study outcomes and limitations: A mostly white British donor set with more females was recruited, and clonal diversity was possibly underestimated. Once two AZD1222 doses were given, Spike-specific TCR breadth and depth went up. Samples come after the peak T cell response, not at day 14.

This chain links TRBV3-1 (or the pseudogene TRBV3-2) with TRBJ1-2; D gene unclear. Sample: peripheral blood, taken on day 0 of AZD1222 vaccination. The TCR comes from an adult in good health. The CDR3 region is CASSQDPASYYGYTF. DNA for the CDR3: TGTGCCAGCAGCCAAGATCCGGCCAGTTACTATGGCTACACCTTC.